Listed below are T cell receptor beta chains from one sample, sequenced in a study of CD8 T cells in Susac syndrome. TCRdb processed the immunoSEQ multiplex PCR reads anew with MiXCR; each CDR3 protein has one entry. The sample lists over 100,000 distinct CDR3 sequences, nearly 95% occurring once. What was sequenced was CD4+ T cells from PBMCs. The receptors shown here come from a human donor in good health. Both conserved end residues are trimmed from each CDR3. Each record gives: V gene, J gene, CDR3 protein.

TRBV7-6	TRBJ2-7	ASSLVSGTYEQY
TRBV5-6	TRBJ2-5	ASSPGGPWEVETQY
TRBV2	TRBJ2-1	ASRADSNEQF
TRBV2	TRBJ2-3	ASSGTQGLQVQY
TRBV6-4	TRBJ1-2	ASSDGPNYGYT
TRBV19	TRBJ2-2	ASLPQTGNTGELF
TRBV6-1	TRBJ1-4	ASSETGGVGLAKLF
TRBV7-6	TRBJ1-2	ASSQQGLLDGYT
TRBV12-3/TRBV12-4	TRBJ1-1	ASSFTGATEAF
TRBV27	TRBJ2-3	ASSQLGGASDTQY
TRBV5-1	TRBJ2-3	ASSSSPRQGPDTQY
TRBV20-1	TRBJ2-6	SALPGQGASLSGANVLT
TRBV4-3	TRBJ2-3	ASSQDDREESDTQY
TRBV6-1	TRBJ1-6	ASSPRPTHSPLH
TRBV10-3	TRBJ2-2	AISESGTGARPNTGELF
TRBV29-1	TRBJ2-1	SAPESGRGSYNEQF
TRBV6-2/TRBV6-3	TRBJ2-7	ASSYSGASYEQY
TRBV6-5	TRBJ2-3	ASSSGRQFTDTQY
TRBV5-1	TRBJ2-7	ASSPIGQGGVYEQY
TRBV5-1	TRBJ1-2	ASSGQGNYGYT
TRBV19	TRBJ2-7	ASQGLAGVTEQY
TRBV2	TRBJ1-2	ATRFYRGNYGYT
TRBV6-2/TRBV6-3	TRBJ2-1	ASTPGTSGRSYNEQF
TRBV6-5	TRBJ1-5	ASSSIRSRPINQPQH
TRBV3-1	TRBJ2-5	ASSQDLVASSQETQY
TRBV4-3	TRBJ1-3	ASSEQPEGSGNTIY
TRBV29-1	TRBJ2-1	SALAGVLPNEQF
TRBV5-4	TRBJ2-5	ASSDTTPGRRETQY
TRBV5-5	TRBJ2-7	ASSFGPGYEQY
TRBV3-1	TRBJ2-7	ASSPNPTGIRAYEQY
TRBV6-2/TRBV6-3	TRBJ1-5	ASSYSPQGLSNQPQH